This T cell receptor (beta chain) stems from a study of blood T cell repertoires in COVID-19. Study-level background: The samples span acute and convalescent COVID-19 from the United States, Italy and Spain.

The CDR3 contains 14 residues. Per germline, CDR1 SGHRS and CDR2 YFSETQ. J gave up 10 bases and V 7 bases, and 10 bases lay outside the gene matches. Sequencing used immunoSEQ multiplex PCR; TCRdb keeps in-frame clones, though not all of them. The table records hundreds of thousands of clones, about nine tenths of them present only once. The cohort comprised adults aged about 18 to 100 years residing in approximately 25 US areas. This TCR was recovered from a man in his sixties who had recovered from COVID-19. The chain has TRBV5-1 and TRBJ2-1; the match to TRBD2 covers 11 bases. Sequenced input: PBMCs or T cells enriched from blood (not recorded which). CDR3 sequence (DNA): TGCGCCAGCGAGGAGCTAGCGGGAGGCACGGAGCAGTTCTTC. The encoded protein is CASEELAGGTEQFF.